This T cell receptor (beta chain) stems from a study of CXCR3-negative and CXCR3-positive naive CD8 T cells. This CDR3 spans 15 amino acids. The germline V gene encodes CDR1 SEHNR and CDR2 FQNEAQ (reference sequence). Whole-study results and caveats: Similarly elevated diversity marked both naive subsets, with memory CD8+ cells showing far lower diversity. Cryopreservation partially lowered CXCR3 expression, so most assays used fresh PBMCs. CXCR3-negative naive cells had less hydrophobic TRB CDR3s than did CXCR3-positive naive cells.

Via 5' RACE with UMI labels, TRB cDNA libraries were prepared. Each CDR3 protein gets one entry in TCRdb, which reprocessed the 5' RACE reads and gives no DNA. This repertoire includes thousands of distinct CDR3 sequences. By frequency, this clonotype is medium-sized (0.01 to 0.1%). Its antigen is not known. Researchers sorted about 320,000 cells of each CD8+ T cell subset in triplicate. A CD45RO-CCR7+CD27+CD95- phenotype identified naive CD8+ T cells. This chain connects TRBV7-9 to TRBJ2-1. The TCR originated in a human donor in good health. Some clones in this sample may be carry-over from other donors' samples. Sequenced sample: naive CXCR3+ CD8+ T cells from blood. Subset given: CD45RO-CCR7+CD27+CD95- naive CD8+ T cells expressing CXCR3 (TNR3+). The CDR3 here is CASSLAGGLHNEQFF. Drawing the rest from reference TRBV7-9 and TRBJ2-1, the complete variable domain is DTGVSQNPRHKITKRGQNVTFRCDPISEHNRLYWYRQTLGQGPEFLTYFQNEAQLEKSRLLSDRFSAERPKGSFSTLEIQRTEQGDSAMYLCASSLAGGLHNEQFFGPGTRLTVL.